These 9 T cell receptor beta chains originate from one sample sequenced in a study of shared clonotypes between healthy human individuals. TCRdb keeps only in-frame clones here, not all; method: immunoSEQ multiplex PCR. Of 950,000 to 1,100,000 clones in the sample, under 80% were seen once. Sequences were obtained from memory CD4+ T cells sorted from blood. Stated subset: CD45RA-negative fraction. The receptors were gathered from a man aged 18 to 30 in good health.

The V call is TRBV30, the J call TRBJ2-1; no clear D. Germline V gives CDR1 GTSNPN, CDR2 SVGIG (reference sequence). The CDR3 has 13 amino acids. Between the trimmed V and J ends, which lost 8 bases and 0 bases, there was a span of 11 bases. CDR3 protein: CASLADSYNEQFF. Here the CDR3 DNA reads TGTGCCAGCCTGGCGGACTCCTACAATGAGCAGTTCTTC.

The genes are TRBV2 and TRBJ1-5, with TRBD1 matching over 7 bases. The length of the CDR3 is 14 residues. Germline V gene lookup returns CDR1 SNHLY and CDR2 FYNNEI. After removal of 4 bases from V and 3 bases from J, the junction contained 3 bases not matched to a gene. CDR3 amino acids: CASSVQGFNQPQHF. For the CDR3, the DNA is TGTGCCAGCAGTGTACAGGGGTTCAATCAGCCCCAGCATTTT.

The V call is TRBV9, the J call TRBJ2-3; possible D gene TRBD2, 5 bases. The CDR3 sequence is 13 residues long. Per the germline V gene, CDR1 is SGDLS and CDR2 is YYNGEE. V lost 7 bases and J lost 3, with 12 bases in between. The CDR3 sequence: CASSQRGTDTQYF. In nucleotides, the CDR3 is TGTGCCAGCTCCCAGAGAGGGACAGATACGCAGTATTTT.

For the CDR3, the DNA is TGTGCCAGCAGTGAAAGAGGCCATGGCTACACCTTC. As protein: CASSERGHGYTF. This chain links TRBV6-1 with TRBJ1-2; D gene ambiguous. Germline CDR1 MNHNS, CDR2 SASEGT. V lost 2 bases to trimming and J lost 6 bases, with 7 bases between them. The CDR3 covers 12 residues.

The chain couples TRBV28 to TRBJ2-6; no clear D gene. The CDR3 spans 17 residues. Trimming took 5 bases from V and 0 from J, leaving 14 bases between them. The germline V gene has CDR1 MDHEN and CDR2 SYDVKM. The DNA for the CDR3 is TGTGCCAGCAGTGTCACGGACGGGTTCTCTGGGGCCAACGTCCTGACTTTC. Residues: CASSVTDGFSGANVLTF.

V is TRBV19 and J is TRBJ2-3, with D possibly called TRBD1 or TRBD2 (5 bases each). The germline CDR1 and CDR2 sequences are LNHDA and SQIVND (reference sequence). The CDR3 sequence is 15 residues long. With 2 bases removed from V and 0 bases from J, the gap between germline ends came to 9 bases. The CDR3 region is CASSIQGGSTDTQYF. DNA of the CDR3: TGTGCCAGTAGTATACAGGGCGGGAGCACAGATACGCAGTATTTT.

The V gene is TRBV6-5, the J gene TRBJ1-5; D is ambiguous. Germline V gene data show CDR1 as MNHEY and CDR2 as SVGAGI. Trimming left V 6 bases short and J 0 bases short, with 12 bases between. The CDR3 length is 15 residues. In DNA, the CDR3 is TGTGCCAGCAGGCCCTACAGAAATAGCAATCAGCCCCAGCATTTT. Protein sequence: CASRPYRNSNQPQHF.

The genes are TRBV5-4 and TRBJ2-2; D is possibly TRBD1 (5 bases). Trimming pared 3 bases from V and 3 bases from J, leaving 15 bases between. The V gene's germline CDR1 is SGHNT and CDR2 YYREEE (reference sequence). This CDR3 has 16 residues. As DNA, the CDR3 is TGTGCCAGCAGCTACGCAGGGTTCTCCGACACCGGGGAGCTGTTTTTT. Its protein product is CASSYAGFSDTGELFF. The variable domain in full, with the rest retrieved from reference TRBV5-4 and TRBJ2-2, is ETGVTQSPTHLIKTRGQQVTLRCSSQSGHNTVSWYQQALGQGPQFIFQYYREEENGRGNFPPRFSGLQFPNYSSELNVNALELDDSALYLCASSYAGFSDTGELFFGEGSRLTVL.

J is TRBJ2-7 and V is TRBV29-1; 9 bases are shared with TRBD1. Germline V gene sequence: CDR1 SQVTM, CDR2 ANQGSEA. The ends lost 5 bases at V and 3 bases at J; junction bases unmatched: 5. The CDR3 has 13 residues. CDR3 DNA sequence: TGCAGCGTTCGGGACAGGGATCTCTACGAGCAGTACTTC. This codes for CSVRDRDLYEQYF.